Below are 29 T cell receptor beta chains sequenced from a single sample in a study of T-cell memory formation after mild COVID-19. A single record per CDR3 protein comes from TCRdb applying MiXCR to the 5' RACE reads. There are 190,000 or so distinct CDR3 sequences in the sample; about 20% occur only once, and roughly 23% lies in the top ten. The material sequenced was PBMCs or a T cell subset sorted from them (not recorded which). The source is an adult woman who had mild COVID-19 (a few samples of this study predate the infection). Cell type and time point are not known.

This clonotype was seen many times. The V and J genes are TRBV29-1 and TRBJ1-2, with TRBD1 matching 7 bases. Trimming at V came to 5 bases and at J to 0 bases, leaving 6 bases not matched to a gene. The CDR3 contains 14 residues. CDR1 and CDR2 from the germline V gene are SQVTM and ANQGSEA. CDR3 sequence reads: CSVSEGQPNYGYTF. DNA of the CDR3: TGCAGCGTTTCTGAGGGACAGCCTAACTATGGCTACACCTTC.

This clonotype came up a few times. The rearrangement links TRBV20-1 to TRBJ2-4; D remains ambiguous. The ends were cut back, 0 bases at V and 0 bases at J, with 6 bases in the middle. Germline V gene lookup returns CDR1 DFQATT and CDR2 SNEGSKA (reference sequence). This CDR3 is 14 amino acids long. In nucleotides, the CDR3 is TGCAGTGCTAGAGATCGGGTAGCCAAAAACATTCAGTACTTC. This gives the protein CSARDRVAKNIQYF.

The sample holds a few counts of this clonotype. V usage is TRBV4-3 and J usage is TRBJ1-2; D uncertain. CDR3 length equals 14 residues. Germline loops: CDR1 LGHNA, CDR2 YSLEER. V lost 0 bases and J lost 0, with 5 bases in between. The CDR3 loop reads CASSQDRTNYGYTF. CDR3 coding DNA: TGCGCCAGCAGCCAAGACAGGACTAACTATGGCTACACCTTC.

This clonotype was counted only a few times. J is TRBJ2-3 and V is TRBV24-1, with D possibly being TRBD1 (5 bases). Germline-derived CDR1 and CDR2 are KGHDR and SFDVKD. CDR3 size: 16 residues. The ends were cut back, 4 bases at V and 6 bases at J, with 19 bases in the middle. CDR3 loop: CATSDRGHEAEDTQYF. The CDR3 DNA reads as TGTGCCACCAGTGACCGAGGACACGAGGCTGAGGATACGCAGTATTTT.

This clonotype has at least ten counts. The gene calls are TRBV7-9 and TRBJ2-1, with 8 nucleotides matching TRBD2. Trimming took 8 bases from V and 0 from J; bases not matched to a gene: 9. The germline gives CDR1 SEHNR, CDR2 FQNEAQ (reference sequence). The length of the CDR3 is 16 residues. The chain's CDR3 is CASFRTGTSSYNEQFF. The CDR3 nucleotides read TGTGCCAGCTTCAGGACCGGGACTAGCTCCTACAATGAGCAGTTCTTC.

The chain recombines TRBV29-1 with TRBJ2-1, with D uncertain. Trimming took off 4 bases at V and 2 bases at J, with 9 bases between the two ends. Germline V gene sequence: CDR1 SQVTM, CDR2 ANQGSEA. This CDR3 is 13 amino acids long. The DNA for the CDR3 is TGCAGCGTTGTGGCTCCCACCTACAATGAGCAGTTCTTC. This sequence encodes CSVVAPTYNEQFF.

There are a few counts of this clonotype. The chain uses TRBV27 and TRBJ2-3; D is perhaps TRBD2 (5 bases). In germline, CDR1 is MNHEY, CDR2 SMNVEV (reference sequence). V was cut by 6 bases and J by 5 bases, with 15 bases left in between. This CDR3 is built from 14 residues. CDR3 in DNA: TGTGCCAGCAGGCTAGGGTCCGGGGTAGATACGCAGTATTTT. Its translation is CASRLGSGVDTQYF.

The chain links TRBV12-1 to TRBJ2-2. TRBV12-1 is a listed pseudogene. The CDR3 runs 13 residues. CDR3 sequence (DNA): TGTGCCAGCTGGAACCGGAACACCGGGGAGCTGTTTTTT. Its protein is CASWNRNTGELFF.

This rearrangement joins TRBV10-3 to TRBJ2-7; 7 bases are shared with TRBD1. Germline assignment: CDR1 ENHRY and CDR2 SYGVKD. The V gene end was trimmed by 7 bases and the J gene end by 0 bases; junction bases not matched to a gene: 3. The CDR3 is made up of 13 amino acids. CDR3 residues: CAIMTGSSYEQYF. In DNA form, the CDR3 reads TGTGCCATCATGACAGGGAGCTCCTACGAGCAGTACTTC.

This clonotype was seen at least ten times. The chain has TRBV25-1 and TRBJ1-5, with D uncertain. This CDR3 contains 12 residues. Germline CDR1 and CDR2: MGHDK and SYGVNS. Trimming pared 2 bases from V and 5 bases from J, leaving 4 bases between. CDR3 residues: CASSEEDQPQHF. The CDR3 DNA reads TGTGCCAGCAGTGAAGAAGATCAGCCCCAGCATTTT.

CDR3 protein: CASSYSSGPYAQYF. As DNA, the CDR3 is TGTGCCAGCAGTTACTCCAGCGGCCCCTATGCGCAGTATTTT. V and J are TRBV6-2 or TRBV6-3 and TRBJ2-3; D is perhaps TRBD2 (5 bases). This CDR3 comprises 14 residues. CDR1 and CDR2 from the germline V gene are MNHEY and SVGEGT. Trimming took off 0 bases at V and 10 bases at J, with 14 bases between the two ends.

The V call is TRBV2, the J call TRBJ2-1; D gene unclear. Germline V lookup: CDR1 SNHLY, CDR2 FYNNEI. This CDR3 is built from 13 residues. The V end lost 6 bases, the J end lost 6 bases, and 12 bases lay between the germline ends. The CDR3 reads CASRPMGGNEQFF. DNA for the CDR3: TGTGCCAGCAGGCCCATGGGCGGCAATGAGCAGTTCTTC. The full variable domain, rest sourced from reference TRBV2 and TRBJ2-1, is EPEVTQTPSHQVTQMGQEVILRCVPISNHLYFYWYRQILGQKVEFLVSFYNNEISEKSEIFDDQFSVERPDGSNFTLKIRSTKLEDSAMYFCASRPMGGNEQFFGPGTRLTVL.

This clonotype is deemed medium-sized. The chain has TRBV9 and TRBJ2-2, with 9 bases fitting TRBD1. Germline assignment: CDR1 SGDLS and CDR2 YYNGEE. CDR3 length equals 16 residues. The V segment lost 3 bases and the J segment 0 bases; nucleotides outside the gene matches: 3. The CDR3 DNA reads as TGTGCCAGCAGCGGAGACAGGGGGACGAACACCGGGGAGCTGTTTTTT. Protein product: CASSGDRGTNTGELFF. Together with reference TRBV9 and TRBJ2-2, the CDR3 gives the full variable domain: DSGVTQTPKHLITATGQRVTLRCSPRSGDLSVYWYQQSLDQGLQFLIQYYNGEERAKGNILERFSAQQFPDLHSELNLSSLELGDSALYFCASSGDRGTNTGELFFGEGSRLTVL.

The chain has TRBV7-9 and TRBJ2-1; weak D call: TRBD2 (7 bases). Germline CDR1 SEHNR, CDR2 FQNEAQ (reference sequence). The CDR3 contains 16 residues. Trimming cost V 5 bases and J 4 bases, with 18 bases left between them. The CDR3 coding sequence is TGTGCCAGCAGCCCTGAAGGGGGGGTGTTGTACAATGAGCAGTTCTTC. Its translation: CASSPEGGVLYNEQFF.

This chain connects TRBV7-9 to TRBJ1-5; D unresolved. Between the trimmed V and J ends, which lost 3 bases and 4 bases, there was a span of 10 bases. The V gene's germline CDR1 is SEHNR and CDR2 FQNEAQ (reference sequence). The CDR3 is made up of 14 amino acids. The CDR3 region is CASSFDQSNQPQHF. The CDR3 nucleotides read TGTGCCAGCAGCTTTGACCAAAGTAATCAGCCCCAGCATTTT.

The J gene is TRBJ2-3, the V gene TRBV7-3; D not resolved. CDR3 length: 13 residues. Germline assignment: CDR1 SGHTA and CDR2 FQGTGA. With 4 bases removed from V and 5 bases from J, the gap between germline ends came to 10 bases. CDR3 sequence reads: CASSSLPQDTQYF. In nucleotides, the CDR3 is TGTGCCAGCAGCTCCCTTCCCCAAGATACGCAGTATTTT.

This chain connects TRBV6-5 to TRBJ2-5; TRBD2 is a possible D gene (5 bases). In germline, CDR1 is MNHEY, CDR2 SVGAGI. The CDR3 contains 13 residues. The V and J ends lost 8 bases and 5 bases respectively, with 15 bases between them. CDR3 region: CASGQSGLETQYF. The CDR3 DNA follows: TGTGCCAGCGGGCAGTCGGGGTTGGAGACCCAGTACTTC.

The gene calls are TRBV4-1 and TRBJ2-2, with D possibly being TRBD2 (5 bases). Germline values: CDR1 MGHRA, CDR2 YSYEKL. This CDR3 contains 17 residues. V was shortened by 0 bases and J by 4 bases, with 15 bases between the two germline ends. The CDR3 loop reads CASSQDRRDRGTGELFF. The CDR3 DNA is TGCGCCAGCAGCCAAGATCGCCGGGATCGTGGCACCGGGGAGCTGTTTTTT.

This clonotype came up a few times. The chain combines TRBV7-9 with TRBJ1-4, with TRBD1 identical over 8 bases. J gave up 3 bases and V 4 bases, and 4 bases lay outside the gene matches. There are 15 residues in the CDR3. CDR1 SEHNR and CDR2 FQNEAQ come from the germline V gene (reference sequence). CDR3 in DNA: TGTGCCAGCAGCTCGGACAGGGTTCCTAATGAAAAACTGTTTTTT. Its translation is CASSSDRVPNEKLFF.

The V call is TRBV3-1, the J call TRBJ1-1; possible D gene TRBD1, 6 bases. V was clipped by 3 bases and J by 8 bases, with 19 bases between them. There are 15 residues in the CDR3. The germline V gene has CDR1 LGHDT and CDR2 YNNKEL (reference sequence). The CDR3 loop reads CASSQLGSGEGEAFF. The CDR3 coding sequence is TGTGCCAGCAGCCAGCTCGGCTCAGGGGAAGGAGAAGCTTTCTTT.

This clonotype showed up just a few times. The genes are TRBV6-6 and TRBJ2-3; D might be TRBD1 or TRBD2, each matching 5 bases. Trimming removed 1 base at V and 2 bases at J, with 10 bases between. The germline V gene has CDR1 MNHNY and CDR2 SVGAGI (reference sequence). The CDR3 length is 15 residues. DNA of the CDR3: TGTGCCAGCAGTTACTTTCCGGGGACCACAGATACGCAGTATTTT. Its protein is CASSYFPGTTDTQYF.

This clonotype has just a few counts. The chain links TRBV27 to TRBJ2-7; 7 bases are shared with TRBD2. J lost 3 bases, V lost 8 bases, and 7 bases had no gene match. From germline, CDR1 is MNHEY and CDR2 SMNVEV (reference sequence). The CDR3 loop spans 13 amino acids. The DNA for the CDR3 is TGTGCCAGCTCAACTAGCGAGAACTACGAGCAGTACTTC. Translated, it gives CASSTSENYEQYF.

CDR3 DNA sequence: TGTGCCAGCAGTGAATTACCTGGGCAGGGAAACACTGAAGCTTTCTTT. The encoded protein is CASSELPGQGNTEAFF. This chain connects TRBV25-1 to TRBJ1-1; D is possibly TRBD1 (5 bases). The CDR3 is made up of 16 amino acids. V shed 1 base and J shed 2 bases, with 14 bases lying between them. The V gene's germline CDR1 is MGHDK and CDR2 SYGVNS.

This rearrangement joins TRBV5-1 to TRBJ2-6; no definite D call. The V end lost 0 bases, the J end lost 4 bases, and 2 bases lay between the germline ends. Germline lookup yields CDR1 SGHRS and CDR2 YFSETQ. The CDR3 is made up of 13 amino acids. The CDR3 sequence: CASSLVGANVLTF. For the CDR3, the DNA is TGCGCCAGCAGCTTGGTGGGGGCCAACGTCCTGACTTTC.

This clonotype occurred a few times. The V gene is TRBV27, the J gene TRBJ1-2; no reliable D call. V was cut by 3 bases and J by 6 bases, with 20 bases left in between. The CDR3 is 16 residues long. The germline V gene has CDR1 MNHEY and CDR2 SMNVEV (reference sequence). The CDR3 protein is CASSFSSGISHDGYTF. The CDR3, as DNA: TGTGCCAGCAGTTTTTCGTCGGGGATAAGTCACGATGGCTACACCTTC.

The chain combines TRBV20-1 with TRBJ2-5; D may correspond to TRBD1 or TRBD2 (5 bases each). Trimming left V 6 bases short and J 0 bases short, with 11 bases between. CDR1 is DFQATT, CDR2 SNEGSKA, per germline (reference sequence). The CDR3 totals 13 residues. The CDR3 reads CSAGDPNQETQYF. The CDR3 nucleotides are TGCAGTGCGGGGGACCCTAACCAAGAGACCCAGTACTTC.

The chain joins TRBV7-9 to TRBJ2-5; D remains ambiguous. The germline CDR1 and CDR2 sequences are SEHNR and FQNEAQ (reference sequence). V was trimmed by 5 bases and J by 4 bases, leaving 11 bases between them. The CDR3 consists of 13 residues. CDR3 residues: CASSPVRSETQYF. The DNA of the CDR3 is TGTGCCAGCAGCCCCGTCCGATCAGAGACCCAGTACTTC.

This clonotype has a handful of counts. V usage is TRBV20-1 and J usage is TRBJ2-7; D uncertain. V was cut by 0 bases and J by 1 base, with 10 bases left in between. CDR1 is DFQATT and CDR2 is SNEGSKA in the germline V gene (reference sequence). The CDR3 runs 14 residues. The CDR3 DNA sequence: TGCAGTGCTAGAGATCGTCCGAATTCCTACGAGCAGTACTTC. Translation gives CSARDRPNSYEQYF.

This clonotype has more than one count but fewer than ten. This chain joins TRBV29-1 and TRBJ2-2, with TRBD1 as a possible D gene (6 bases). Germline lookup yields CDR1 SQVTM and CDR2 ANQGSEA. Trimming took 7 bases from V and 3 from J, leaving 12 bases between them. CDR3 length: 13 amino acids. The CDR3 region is CSAPAGDTGELFF. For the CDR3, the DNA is TGCAGCGCCCCAGCAGGGGACACCGGGGAGCTGTTTTTT.